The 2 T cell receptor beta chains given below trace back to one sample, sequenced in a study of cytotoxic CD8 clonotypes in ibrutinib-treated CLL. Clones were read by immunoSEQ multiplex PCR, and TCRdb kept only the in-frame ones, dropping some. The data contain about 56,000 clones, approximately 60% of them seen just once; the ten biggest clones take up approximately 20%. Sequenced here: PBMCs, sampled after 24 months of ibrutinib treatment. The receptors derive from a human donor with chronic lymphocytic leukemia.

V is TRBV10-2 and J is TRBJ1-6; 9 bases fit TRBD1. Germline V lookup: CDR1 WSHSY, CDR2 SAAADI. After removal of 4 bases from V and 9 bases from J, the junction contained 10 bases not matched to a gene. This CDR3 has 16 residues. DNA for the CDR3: TGCGCCAGCAGTGTAGGGGACAGGGCTGTCGGTTCACCCCTCCACTTT. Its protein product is CASSVGDRAVGSPLHF.

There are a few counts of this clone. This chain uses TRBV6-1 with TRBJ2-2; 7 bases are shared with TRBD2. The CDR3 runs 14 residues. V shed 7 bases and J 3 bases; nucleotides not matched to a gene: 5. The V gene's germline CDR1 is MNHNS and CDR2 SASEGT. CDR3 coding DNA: TGTGCCAGCAAGGGAGGGAGCGACACCGGGGAGCTGTTTTTT. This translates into CASKGGSDTGELFF.